Shown below are 15 T cell receptor beta chains from a single sample sequenced in a study of blood T cell repertoires in COVID-19. Generated by immunoSEQ multiplex PCR, the TCRdb table keeps only in-frame clones and is missing some. The sample lists about 110,000 clones; approximately 82% were seen once. Input material: peripheral blood. All receptors derive from an elderly woman with acute or convalescent COVID-19.

The rearrangement joins TRBV19 to TRBJ1-2, with TRBD1 identical over 8 bases. After removal of 6 bases from V and 2 bases from J, the junction contained 8 bases not matched to a gene. From germline, CDR1 is LNHDA and CDR2 SQIVND (reference sequence). This CDR3 has 15 amino acids. The CDR3 reads CASREGQAANYGYTF. The CDR3, as DNA: TGTGCCAGTAGGGAGGGACAGGCTGCCAACTATGGCTACACCTTC.

The V gene is TRBV27, the J gene TRBJ1-2; 7 bases align to TRBD1. From germline, CDR1 is MNHEY and CDR2 SMNVEV (reference sequence). V shed 6 bases and J 3 bases; nucleotides not matched to a gene: 4. The CDR3 contains 13 residues. In DNA form, the CDR3 reads TGTGCCAGCAGACGGACAGGTTACTATGGCTACACCTTC. As protein: CASRRTGYYGYTF.

The rearrangement links TRBV2 to TRBJ1-6, with D maybe TRBD1 (6 bases). Trimming left V 8 bases short and J 5 bases short, with 16 bases between. Germline lookup yields CDR1 SNHLY and CDR2 FYNNEI. The CDR3 loop spans 15 amino acids. CDR3 nucleotide sequence: TGTGCCAGCGATCCTGGGGGACACAATAATTCACCCCTCCACTTT. The encoded protein is CASDPGGHNNSPLHF.

This clone was detected only a few times. The V gene is TRBV13, the J gene TRBJ1-6; no clear D gene. The CDR3 extends over 15 amino acids. V was cut by 0 bases and J by 4 bases, with 7 bases left in between. The germline CDR1 and CDR2 sequences are PRHDT and FYEKMQ (reference sequence). The CDR3 here is CASSLGRHYNSPLHF. The DNA for the CDR3 is TGTGCCAGCAGCTTAGGTCGACATTATAATTCACCCCTCCACTTT.

This rearrangement joins TRBV5-1 to TRBJ1-2; the match to TRBD1 covers 7 bases. V shed 4 bases, J shed 3 bases, and the junction held 3 bases outside the gene matches. Germline CDR1 reads SGHRS; CDR2 reads YFSETQ. This CDR3 contains 13 residues. CDR3 sequence (DNA): TGCGCCAGCAGCCACGGGACAGACTATGGCTACACCTTC. Residues: CASSHGTDYGYTF. The complete variable domain, with remaining parts taken from reference TRBV5-1 and TRBJ1-2, reads KAGVTQTPRYLIKTRGQQVTLSCSPISGHRSVSWYQQTPGQGLQFLFEYFSETQRNKGNFPGRFSGRQFSNSRSEMNVSTLELGDSALYLCASSHGTDYGYTFGSGTRLTVV.

This clone has just one count. V usage is TRBV4-1 and J usage is TRBJ2-7, with 9 bases aligning to TRBD1. Germline CDR1 and CDR2: MGHRA and YSYEKL. The length of the CDR3 is 15 residues. V shed 4 bases and J 3 bases; nucleotides not matched to a gene: 7. CDR3 coding DNA: TGCGCCAGCAGCCGAGAGGGACAGGGCTTCTACGAGCAGTACTTC. Protein: CASSREGQGFYEQYF.

This clone was seen a handful of times. This sample also contains other DNA sequences that code for the same CDR3. The chain is built from TRBV6-4 and TRBJ1-3, with a tentative D call TRBD1 (5 bases). Looked up from germline, CDR1 is MRHNA and CDR2 is SNTAGT. With 6 bases removed from V and 0 bases from J, the gap between germline ends came to 12 bases. CDR3 length: 15 amino acids. The CDR3 nucleotides read TGTGCCAGCAGCGAAGACAGAAACTCTGGAAACACCATATATTTT. Amino acids: CASSEDRNSGNTIYF.

This chain uses TRBV6-5 with TRBJ2-3; the D gene is possibly TRBD1 (6 bases). Per germline, CDR1 MNHEY and CDR2 SVGAGI. This CDR3 comprises 14 residues. Trimming removed 6 bases from V and 3 bases from J, with 13 bases in between. The CDR3 sequence is CASRRGGQTDTQYF. The CDR3 DNA reads as TGTGCCAGCAGAAGAGGGGGACAAACAGATACGCAGTATTTT.

There are a few counts of this clone. The DNA for the CDR3 is TGCGCCAGCAGCCAAGATGTAGGGACTAGTATCTACGAGCAGTACTTC. Its protein is CASSQDVGTSIYEQYF. The V call is TRBV4-1, the J call TRBJ2-7; the match to TRBD2 covers 8 bases. The CDR3 contains 16 residues. Germline values: CDR1 MGHRA, CDR2 YSYEKL. Germline trimming cut 0 bases from V and 3 bases from J; bases unmatched to any gene: 7.

This clone was seen only once. The J gene is TRBJ1-6, the V gene TRBV30; no clear D gene. Germline CDR1 reads GTSNPN; CDR2 reads SVGIG (reference sequence). The CDR3 is 15 residues long. Trimming took off 3 bases at V and 0 bases at J, with 9 bases between the two ends. This chain's CDR3 is CAWSPMSSYNSPLHF. The CDR3 DNA sequence: TGTGCCTGGAGCCCCATGAGCTCCTATAATTCACCCCTCCACTTT.

This chain joins TRBV19 and TRBJ1-1, with 11 bases identical to TRBD1. The CDR3 length is 14 residues. Germline CDR1 reads LNHDA; CDR2 reads SQIVND (reference sequence). V dropped 4 bases and J dropped 11; count of bases not matched to a gene: 9. The CDR3 sequence is CASSTAGQGAWAFF. CDR3 DNA: TGTGCCAGTAGTACTGCCGGACAGGGGGCTTGGGCTTTCTTT.

The chain uses TRBV18 and TRBJ2-7, with TRBD2 matching over 10 bases. J was trimmed by 6 bases and V by 3 bases; bases with no gene match: 11. Germline lookup yields CDR1 KGHSH and CDR2 LQKENI. This CDR3 is 16 amino acids long. In DNA, the CDR3 is TGTGCCAGCTCACCTCTCACGGGCCTAGCGGGAGTCGAGCAGTACTTC. It yields the protein CASSPLTGLAGVEQYF.

The CDR3 region is CASSLGPSSGYTF. Here the CDR3 DNA reads TGCGCCAGCAGCTTGGGCCCCTCTAGTGGCTACACCTTC. The chain is built from TRBV5-1 and TRBJ1-2; no reliable D call. CDR1 and CDR2 (germline): SGHRS, YFSETQ. V was shortened by 0 bases and J by 7 bases, with 10 bases between the two germline ends. The CDR3 has 13 amino acids.

Written as DNA, the CDR3 is TGTGCCAGCAGTCAATCGACAGTTAATAGTTATGGCTACACCTTC. Translated: CASSQSTVNSYGYTF. The chain couples TRBV6-2 or TRBV6-3 to TRBJ1-2, with D possibly matching TRBD1 (5 bases). Trimming cost V 5 bases and J 5 bases, with 18 bases left between them. CDR3 size: 15 residues. CDR1 MNHEY and CDR2 SVGEGT come from the germline V gene.

This clone was detected many times. The chain has TRBV20-1 and TRBJ1-1, with unresolved D. CDR3 length: 10 amino acids. Trimming pared 3 bases from V and 6 bases from J, leaving 5 bases between. The V gene's germline CDR1 is DFQATT and CDR2 SNEGSKA (reference sequence). In DNA form, the CDR3 reads TGCAGTGCTAGTCGCGCTGAAGCTTTCTTT. Its protein product is CSASRAEAFF.